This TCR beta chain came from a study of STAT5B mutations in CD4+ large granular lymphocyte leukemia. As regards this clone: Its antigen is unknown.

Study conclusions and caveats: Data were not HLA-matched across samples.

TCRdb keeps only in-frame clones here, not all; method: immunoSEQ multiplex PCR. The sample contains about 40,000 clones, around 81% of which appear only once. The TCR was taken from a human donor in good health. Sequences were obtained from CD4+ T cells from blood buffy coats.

CDR3 protein: CASRSSGSGTLDEQFF. In nucleotides, the CDR3 is TGTGCCAGTAGGTCTAGCGGGAGCGGAACGTTGGATGAGCAGTTCTTC. The rearrangement joins TRBV19 to TRBJ2-1, with 10 bases lining up with TRBD2. The CDR3 sequence is 16 residues long. CDR1 is LNHDA and CDR2 is SQIVND in the germline V gene (reference sequence). Losses at the gene ends were 6 bases for V and 8 bases for J; bases not matched to a gene: 13.